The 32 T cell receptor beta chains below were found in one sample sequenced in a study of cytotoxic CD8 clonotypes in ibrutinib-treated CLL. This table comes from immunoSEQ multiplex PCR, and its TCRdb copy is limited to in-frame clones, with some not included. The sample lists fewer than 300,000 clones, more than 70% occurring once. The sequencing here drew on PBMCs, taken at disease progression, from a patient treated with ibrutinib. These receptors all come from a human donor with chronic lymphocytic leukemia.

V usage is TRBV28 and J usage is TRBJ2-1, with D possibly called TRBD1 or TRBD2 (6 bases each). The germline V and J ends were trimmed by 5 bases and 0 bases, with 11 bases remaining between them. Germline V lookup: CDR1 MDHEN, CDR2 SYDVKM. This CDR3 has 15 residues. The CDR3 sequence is CASSIQGGSYNEQFF. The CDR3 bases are TGTGCCAGCAGTATACAGGGAGGCTCCTACAATGAGCAGTTCTTC.

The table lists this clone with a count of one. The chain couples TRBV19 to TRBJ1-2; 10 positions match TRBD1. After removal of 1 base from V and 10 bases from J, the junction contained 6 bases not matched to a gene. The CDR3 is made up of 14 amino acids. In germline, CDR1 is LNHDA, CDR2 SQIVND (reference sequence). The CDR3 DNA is TGTGCCAGTAGTATAGCCCTGGACAGGGGGACCTACACCTTC. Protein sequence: CASSIALDRGTYTF.

CDR3 nucleotides: TGTGCCACCAGCAGAGGGTTCCTAGCGGGCTCCTACAATGAGCAGTTCTTC. Its protein is CATSRGFLAGSYNEQFF. V and J are TRBV15 and TRBJ2-1; the match to TRBD2 covers 8 bases. Germline V lookup: CDR1 LNHNV, CDR2 YYDKDF (reference sequence). The V gene end was trimmed by 1 base and the J gene end by 0 bases; junction bases not matched to a gene: 5. The CDR3 is 17 residues long.

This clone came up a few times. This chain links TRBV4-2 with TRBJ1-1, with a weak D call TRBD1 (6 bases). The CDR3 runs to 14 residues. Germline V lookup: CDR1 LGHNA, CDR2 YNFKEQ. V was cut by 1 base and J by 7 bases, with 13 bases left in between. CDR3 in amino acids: CASSQVEGGGEAFF. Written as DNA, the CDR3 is TGTGCCAGCAGCCAAGTAGAGGGGGGCGGTGAAGCTTTCTTT.

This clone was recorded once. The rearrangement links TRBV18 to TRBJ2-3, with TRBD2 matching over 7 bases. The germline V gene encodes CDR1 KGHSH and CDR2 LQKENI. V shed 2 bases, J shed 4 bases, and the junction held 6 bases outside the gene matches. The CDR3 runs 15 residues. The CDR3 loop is CASSPIGLEPDTQYF. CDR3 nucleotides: TGTGCCAGCTCACCAATTGGACTAGAACCAGATACGCAGTATTTT. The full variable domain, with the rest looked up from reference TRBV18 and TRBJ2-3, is NAGVMQNPRHLVRRRGQEARLRCSPMKGHSHVYWYRQLPEEGLKFMVYLQKENIIDESGMPKERFSAEFPKEGPSILRIQQVVRGDSAAYFCASSPIGLEPDTQYFGPGTRLTVL.

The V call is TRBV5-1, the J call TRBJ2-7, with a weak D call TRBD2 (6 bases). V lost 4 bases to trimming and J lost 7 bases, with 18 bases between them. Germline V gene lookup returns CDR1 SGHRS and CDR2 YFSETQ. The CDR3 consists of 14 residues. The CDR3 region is CASSMTPSAGEQYF. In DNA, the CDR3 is TGCGCCAGCAGCATGACCCCCTCCGCGGGGGAGCAGTACTTC. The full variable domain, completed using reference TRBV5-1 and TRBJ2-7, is KAGVTQTPRYLIKTRGQQVTLSCSPISGHRSVSWYQQTPGQGLQFLFEYFSETQRNKGNFPGRFSGRQFSNSRSEMNVSTLELGDSALYLCASSMTPSAGEQYFGPGTRLTVT.

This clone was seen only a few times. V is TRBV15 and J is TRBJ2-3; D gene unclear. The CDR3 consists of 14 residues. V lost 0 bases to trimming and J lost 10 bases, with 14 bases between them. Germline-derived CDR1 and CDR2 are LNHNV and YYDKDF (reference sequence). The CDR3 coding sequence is TGTGCCACCAGCAGAGATAACAATGTCAGTCCGCAGTATTTT. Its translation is CATSRDNNVSPQYF.

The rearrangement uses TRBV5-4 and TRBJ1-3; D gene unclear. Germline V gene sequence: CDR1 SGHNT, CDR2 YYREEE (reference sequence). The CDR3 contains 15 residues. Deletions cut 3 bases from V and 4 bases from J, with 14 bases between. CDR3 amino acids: CASSSLGRLGNTIYF. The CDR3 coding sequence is TGTGCCAGCAGCTCCCTTGGACGCCTCGGAAACACCATATATTTT.

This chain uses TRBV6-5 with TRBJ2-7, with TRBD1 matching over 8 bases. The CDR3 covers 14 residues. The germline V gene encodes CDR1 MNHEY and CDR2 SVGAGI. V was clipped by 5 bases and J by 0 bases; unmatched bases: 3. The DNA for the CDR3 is TGTGCCAGCAGTAGGACAGGGAGCTCCTACGAGCAGTACTTC. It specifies CASSRTGSSYEQYF.

CDR3 sequence reads: CASSVGAEQYF. In DNA form, the CDR3 reads TGTGCCAGCAGCGTCGGGGCCGAGCAGTACTTC. The genes are TRBV9 and TRBJ2-7; D is perhaps TRBD1 or TRBD2 (5 bases each). From germline, CDR1 is SGDLS and CDR2 YYNGEE. The CDR3 is 11 amino acids. Trimming removed 2 bases from V and 6 bases from J, with 6 bases in between. The full variable domain, rest sourced from reference TRBV9 and TRBJ2-7, is DSGVTQTPKHLITATGQRVTLRCSPRSGDLSVYWYQQSLDQGLQFLIQYYNGEERAKGNILERFSAQQFPDLHSELNLSSLELGDSALYFCASSVGAEQYFGPGTRLTVT.

CDR3 DNA sequence: TGTGCCAGCAGCGCGACAGGGACGGGGGAGCAGTACTTC. It yields the protein CASSATGTGEQYF. V gene TRBV9 combines with J gene TRBJ2-7; 7 nucleotides line up with TRBD1. Germline lookup yields CDR1 SGDLS and CDR2 YYNGEE. After removal of 3 bases from V and 7 bases from J, the junction contained 7 bases not matched to a gene. CDR3 length: 13 amino acids.

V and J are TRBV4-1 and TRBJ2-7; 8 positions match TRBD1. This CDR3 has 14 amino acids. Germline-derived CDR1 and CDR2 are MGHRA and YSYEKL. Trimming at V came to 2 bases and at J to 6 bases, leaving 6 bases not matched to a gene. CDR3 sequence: CASSQPGQGREQYF. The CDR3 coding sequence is TGCGCCAGCAGCCAACCCGGACAGGGACGCGAGCAGTACTTC.

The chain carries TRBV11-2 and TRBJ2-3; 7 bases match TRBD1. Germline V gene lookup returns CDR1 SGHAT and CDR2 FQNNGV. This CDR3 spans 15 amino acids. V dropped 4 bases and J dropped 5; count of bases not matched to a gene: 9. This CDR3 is CASSSLQGLRDTQYF. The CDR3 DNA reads TGTGCCAGCAGCTCCCTACAGGGGTTGAGAGATACGCAGTATTTT.

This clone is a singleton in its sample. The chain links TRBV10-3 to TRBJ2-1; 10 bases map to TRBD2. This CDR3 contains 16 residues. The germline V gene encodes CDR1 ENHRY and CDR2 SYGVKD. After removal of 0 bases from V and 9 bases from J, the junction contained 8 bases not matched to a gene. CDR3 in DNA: TGTGCCATCAGTGAGTCGGGAGCGGGGGGGCCTGGTGAGCAGTTCTTC. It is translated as CAISESGAGGPGEQFF.

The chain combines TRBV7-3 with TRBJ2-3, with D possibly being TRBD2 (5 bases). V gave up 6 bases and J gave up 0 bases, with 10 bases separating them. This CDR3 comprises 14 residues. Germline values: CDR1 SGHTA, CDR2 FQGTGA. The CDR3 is CASSRAGSTDTQYF. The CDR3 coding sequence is TGTGCCAGCAGTCGGGCGGGTAGCACAGATACGCAGTATTTT.

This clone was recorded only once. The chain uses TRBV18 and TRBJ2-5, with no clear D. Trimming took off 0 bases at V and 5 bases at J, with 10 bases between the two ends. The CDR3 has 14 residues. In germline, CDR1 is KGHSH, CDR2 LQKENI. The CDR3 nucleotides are TGTGCCAGCTCACCACCGCAGCCCGGGGAGACCCAGTACTTC. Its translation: CASSPPQPGETQYF.

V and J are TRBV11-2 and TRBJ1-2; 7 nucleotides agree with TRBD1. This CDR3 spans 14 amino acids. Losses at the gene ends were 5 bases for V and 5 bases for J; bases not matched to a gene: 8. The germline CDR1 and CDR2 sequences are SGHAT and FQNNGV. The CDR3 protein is CASSRTGEGYGYTF. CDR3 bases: TGTGCCAGCAGCCGTACAGGGGAAGGGTATGGCTACACCTTC.

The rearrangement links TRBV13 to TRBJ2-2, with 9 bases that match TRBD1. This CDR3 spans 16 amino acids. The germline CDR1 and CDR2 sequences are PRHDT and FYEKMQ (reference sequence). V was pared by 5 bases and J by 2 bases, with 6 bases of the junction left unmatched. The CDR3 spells CASSGGTGLNTGELFF. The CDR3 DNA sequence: TGTGCCAGCAGCGGAGGGACAGGGTTAAACACCGGGGAGCTGTTTTTT.

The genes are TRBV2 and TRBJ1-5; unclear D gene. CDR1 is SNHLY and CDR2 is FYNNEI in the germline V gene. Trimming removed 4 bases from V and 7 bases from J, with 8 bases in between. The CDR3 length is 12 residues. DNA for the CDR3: TGTGCCAGCAGTGCCGGAGGGCAGCCCCAGCATTTT. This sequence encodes CASSAGGQPQHF.

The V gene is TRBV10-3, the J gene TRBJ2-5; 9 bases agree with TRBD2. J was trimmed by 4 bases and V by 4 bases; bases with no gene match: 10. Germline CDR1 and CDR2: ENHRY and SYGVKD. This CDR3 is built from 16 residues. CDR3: CAISGTSGWGRETQYF. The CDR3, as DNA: TGTGCCATCAGTGGAACTAGCGGGTGGGGTAGAGAGACCCAGTACTTC.

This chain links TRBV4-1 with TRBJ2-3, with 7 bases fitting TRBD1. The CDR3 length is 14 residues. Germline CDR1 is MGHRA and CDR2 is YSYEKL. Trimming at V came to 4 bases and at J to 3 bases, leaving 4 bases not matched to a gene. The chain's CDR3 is CASSRLTGTDTQYF. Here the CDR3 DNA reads TGCGCCAGCAGCCGCCTGACAGGGACAGATACGCAGTATTTT.

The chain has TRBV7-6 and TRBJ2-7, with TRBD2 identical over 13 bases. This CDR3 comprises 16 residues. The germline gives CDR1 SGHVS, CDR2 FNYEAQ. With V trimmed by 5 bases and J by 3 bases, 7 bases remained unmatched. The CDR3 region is CASSPRTSGRHYEQYF. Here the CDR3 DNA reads TGTGCCAGCAGCCCCAGGACTAGCGGGAGACACTACGAGCAGTACTTC.

CDR3 nucleotide sequence: TGTGCCAGCAGCCACCGGGACAGGGCGCCCGAGCAGTACTTC. Its translation: CASSHRDRAPEQYF. The V gene is TRBV7-9, the J gene TRBJ2-7, with 9 nucleotides matching TRBD1. Germline V lookup: CDR1 SEHNR, CDR2 FQNEAQ (reference sequence). The CDR3 has 14 residues. After removal of 5 bases from V and 6 bases from J, the junction contained 8 bases not matched to a gene. The full variable domain, rest sourced from reference TRBV7-9 and TRBJ2-7, is DTGVSQNPRHKITKRGQNVTFRCDPISEHNRLYWYRQTLGQGPEFLTYFQNEAQLEKSRLLSDRFSAERPKGSFSTLEIQRTEQGDSAMYLCASSHRDRAPEQYFGPGTRLTVT.

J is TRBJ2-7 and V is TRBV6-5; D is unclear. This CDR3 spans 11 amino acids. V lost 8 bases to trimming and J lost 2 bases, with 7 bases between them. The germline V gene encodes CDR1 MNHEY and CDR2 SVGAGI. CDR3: CASGRTYEQYF. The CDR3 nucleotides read TGTGCCAGCGGCCGAACCTACGAGCAGTACTTC.

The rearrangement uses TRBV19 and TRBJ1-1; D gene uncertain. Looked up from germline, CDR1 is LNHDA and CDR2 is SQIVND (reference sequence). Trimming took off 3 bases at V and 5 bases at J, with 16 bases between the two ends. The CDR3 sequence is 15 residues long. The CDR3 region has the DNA TGTGCCAGTAGTATCGCTTCGGTCTGGAGGACTGAAGCTTTCTTT. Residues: CASSIASVWRTEAFF.

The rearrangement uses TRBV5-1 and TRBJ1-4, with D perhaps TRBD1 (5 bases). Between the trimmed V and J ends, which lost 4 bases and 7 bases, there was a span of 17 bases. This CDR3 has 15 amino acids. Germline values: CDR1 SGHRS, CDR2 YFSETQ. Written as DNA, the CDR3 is TGCGCCAGCAGCCCGGACGGGCTTGGGGCTGAAAAACTGTTTTTT. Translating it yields CASSPDGLGAEKLFF.

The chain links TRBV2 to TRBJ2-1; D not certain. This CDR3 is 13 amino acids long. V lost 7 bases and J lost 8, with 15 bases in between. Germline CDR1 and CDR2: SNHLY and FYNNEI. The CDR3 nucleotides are TGTGCCAGCAAGGACCCCCGGGTAGATGAGCAGTTCTTC. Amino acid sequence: CASKDPRVDEQFF.

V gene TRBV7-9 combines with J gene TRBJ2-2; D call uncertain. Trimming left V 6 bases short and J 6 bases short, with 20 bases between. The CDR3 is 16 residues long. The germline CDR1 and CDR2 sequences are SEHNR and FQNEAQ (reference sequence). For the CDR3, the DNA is TGTGCCAGCAGTTCAAGGGCTCCGCAAGGACCCGGGGAGCTGTTTTTT. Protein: CASSSRAPQGPGELFF.

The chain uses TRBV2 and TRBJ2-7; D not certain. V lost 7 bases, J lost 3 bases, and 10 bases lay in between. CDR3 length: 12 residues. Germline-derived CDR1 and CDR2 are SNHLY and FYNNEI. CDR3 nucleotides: TGTGCCAGCATAGAAGGCTTCTACGAGCAGTACTTC. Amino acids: CASIEGFYEQYF.

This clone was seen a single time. DNA for the CDR3: TGTGCCAGCAGCAGTGCTTCGGGGGGGACGCAGTATTTT. Its translation is CASSSASGGTQYF. The chain links TRBV4-2 to TRBJ2-3; 8 positions match TRBD2. Germline values: CDR1 LGHNA, CDR2 YNFKEQ. Unmatched junction bases numbered 7, after V lost 5 bases and J lost 9 bases. The length of the CDR3 is 13 residues.

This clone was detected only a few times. The CDR3 DNA reads TGCGCCAGCAGCTTGGAGTGGCAGGGGGCGGAAGGCGGCTACACCTTC. Translated, it gives CASSLEWQGAEGGYTF. This chain connects TRBV5-1 to TRBJ1-2, with TRBD1 identical over 8 bases. This CDR3 is built from 16 residues. V gave up 0 bases and J gave up 8 bases; unmatched junction bases: 12. Germline V lookup: CDR1 SGHRS, CDR2 YFSETQ.

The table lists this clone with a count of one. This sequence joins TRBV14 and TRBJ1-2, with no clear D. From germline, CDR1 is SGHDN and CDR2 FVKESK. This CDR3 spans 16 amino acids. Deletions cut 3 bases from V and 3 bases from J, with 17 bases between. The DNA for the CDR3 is TGTGCCAGCAGCCATATGACCCCCTGGAAAGACTATGGCTACACCTTC. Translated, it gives CASSHMTPWKDYGYTF. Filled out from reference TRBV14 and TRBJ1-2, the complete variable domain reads EAGVTQFPSHSVIEKGQTVTLRCDPISGHDNLYWYRRVMGKEIKFLLHFVKESKQDESGMPNNRFLAERTGGTYSTLKVQPAELEDSGVYFCASSHMTPWKDYGYTFGSGTRLTVV.